This T cell receptor beta chain was recorded in a study of preoperative IRX-2 immunotherapy in early breast cancer. Here immunoSEQ multiplex PCR was the method, and the copy in TCRdb shows in-frame clones only, minus some. The sample carries 43,000 or so clones, about 95% recorded once. Treatment given: preoperative locoregional IRX-2 cytokine immunotherapy. Patients received preoperative, locoregional IRX-2 cytokine immunotherapy in a phase Ib study. V was pared by 4 bases and J by 2 bases, with 15 bases between. The germline V gene has CDR1 SGHAT and CDR2 FQNNGV. The CDR3 loop spans 16 amino acids. The origin of this receptor is a human donor with breast cancer. The sample consisted of tumor tissue, taken after IRX-2 immunotherapy. V is TRBV11-2 and J is TRBJ2-1; D is perhaps TRBD1 (6 bases). CDR3 nucleotide sequence: TGTGCCAGCAGCTCCCCCAGGGGAAAGGCCTACAATGAGCAGTTCTTC. Its protein product is CASSSPRGKAYNEQFF.